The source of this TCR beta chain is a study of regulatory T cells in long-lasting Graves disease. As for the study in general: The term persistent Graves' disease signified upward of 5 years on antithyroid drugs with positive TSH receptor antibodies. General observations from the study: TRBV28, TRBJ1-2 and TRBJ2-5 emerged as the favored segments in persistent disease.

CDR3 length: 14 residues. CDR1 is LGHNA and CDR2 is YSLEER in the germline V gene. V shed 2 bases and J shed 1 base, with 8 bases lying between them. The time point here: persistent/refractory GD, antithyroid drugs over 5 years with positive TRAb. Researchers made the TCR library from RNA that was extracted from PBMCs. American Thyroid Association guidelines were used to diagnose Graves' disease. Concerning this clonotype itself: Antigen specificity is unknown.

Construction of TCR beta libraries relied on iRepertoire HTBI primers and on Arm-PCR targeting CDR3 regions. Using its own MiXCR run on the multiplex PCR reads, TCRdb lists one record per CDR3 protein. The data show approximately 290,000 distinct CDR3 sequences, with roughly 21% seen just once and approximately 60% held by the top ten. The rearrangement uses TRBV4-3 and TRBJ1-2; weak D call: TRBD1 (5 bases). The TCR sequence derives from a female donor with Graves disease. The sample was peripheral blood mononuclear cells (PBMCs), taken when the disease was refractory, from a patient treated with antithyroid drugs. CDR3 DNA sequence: TGCGCCAGCAGCCAATATCAGGGTAACTATGGCTACACCTTC. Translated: CASSQYQGNYGYTF.